Reported below is one T cell receptor (beta chain). Its cognate antigen has yet to be identified. Base qualities are not provided; no much larger clone lies one nucleotide away. This entry belongs to a study of graft-versus-host responses after intestinal transplantation (TCRdb year 2021). Broadly, across the study: The transplants that recipients received were multivisceral, liver-intestinal, or isolated intestinal. After intestinal transplantation, graft-versus-host and host-versus-graft alloreactive T cell clones were followed in the graft, circulation and bone marrow using bulk TCR-beta CDR3 sequencing. Instead of going to the commercial service, samples from a few later patients were sequenced in-house on an Illumina MiSeq and processed with MiXCR. Of the roughly 23 intestinal transplant recipients enrolled in the cohort, one of whom was a retransplant, a few patients without pretransplant specimens were excluded. Donor T cell macrochimerism was defined as a peak of at least 4% donor T cells among recipient peripheral blood mononuclear cells. To identify alloreactive clones, pre-transplant mixed lymphocyte reaction products were sequenced and then compared with unstimulated pre-transplant donor and recipient T cells. Every recipient was given anti-thymocyte globulin induction, followed by about three years of maintenance tacrolimus and steroids. Overall study outcomes, separate from this receptor: GvH clones were found in recipient bone marrow, and some of the GvH clones appeared earlier in ileal mucosa or blood, which is consistent with an intestinal mucosal origin. Early after transplant, declines in HvG clones were associated with peak levels of circulating GvH clones. The conclusions were limited by the relatively low number and heterogeneity of the intestinal transplant patients. High GvH to HvG T cell clonal ratios were observed in the allografts of patients with donor T cell macrochimerism.

As encoded in the germline V gene, CDR1 is ENHRY while CDR2 is SYGVKD. Counted from cysteine to phenylalanine, this CDR3 has 14 amino acids. Left in the record is the CDR3 DNA by itself, 42 bases read in frame from the first base. Here V drops 6 bases and J drops 1 base, and the junction holds 3 bases not matched to any gene. The time point tag for this specimen amounts to: cells obtained before transplantation from donor or recipient. CD3+CD4+ and CD3+CD8+ populations were FACS-sorted from unstimulated pre-transplant donor and recipient cells taken from spleen or lymph nodes. The library was generated by the immunoSEQ multiplex PCR assay. In most patients, genomic DNA was isolated using the Qiagen DNeasy Blood and Tissue Kit and sent frozen to Adaptive Biotechnologies for TCR sequencing. Adaptive Biotechnologies carried out high-throughput TCR-beta CDR3 sequencing of genomic DNA for most patients. The paper's processing steps were these. Adaptive's ImmunoSEQ software was the source of the TCR sequencing data for over 15 patients, while a few other patients were processed with MiXCR and VDJtools. To correct CD4 versus CD8 sorting errors, any sequence found in both subsets at a frequency ratio below 5:1 was removed. CDR3 nucleotide sequences shared by donor and recipient were removed because the origin of these sequences could not be assigned. Alloreactive clones required at least 2-fold expansion over unstimulated cells and minimum CFSE-low frequency of 0.002% (template counts) or 0.001% (read counts). Clones were considered mappable if detected in sequenced pre-transplant spleen, lymph node, or MLR CFSE-low populations of the donor or recipient. The cumulative frequency of alloreactive clones was calculated as a percentage of all sequences, weighted by copy number. Held by TCRdb, this immuneACCESS table contains in-frame sequences only and omits some clones. Under half of the omission traces to an unresolved V gene where checked; the cause of the rest is unknown. The V and J calls and clone size were taken over from that table, and D and trimming were inferred from the DNA. The sample table shows 75,000 to 100,000 clones, and around nine tenths are seen once. 0.15% to 0.2% of the sample lies in the top ten.

This clonotype was obtained from a human donor who received an intestinal transplant. The source was unstimulated CD4+ T cells sorted from spleen or lymph node cells, collected before intestinal transplant. In this chain, TRBV10-3 is recombined with TRBJ1-3, and 7 bases in between align with TRBD1. The CDR3 here reads CAIRSQGSGNTIYF. The sequenced DNA is TGTGCCATCAGATCACAGGGGTCTGGAAACACCATATATTTT.